This T cell receptor (beta chain) appears in the sequencing data of a study of cytomegalovirus exposure and HLA in healthy donors. Study-wide background: The same platform as the 666 first-cohort repertoires was used for the roughly 130 validation repertoires, a later analysis reported.

In regard to this clone: Its antigen remains unknown.

The data were produced by immunoSEQ multiplex PCR, yet TCRdb's version contains in-frame clones alone and is incomplete. The repertoire consists of 100,000 to 150,000 clones, with 85% to 90% occurring once and the leading ten covering 0.95% to 1.3%. Looked up from germline, CDR1 is SGHRS and CDR2 is YFSETQ. V shed 9 bases and J 1 base; nucleotides not matched to a gene: 9. CDR3 length: 17 amino acids. Points from the study as a whole: Rarity characterized most TCR sequences, yet some public TCRs appeared in many donors. The classifier reportedly diagnosed cytomegalovirus status with high specificity and sensitivity.

The origin of this receptor is a woman between 18 and 29 years old in good health and CMV-seronegative. The sequenced sample consisted of PBMCs. The rearrangement joins TRBV5-1 to TRBJ2-6; TRBD1 matches at 11 bases. CDR3 nucleotides: TGCGCCAACCACCGGGACAGGGGGTTTTCTGGGGCCAACGTCCTGACTTTC. Amino acid sequence: CANHRDRGFSGANVLTF.